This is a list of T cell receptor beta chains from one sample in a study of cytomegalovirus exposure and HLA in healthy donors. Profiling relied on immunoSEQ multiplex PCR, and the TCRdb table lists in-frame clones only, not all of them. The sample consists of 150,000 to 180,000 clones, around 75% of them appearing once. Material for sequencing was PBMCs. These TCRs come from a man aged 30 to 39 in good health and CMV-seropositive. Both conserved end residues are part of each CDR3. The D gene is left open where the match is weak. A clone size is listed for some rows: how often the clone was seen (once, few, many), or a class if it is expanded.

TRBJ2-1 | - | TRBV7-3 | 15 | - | CASSLMVTEFNEQFF | TGTGCCAGCAGCTTAATGGTTACAGAGTTCAATGAGCAGTTCTTC
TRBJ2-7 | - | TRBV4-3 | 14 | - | CASSPLVGGYEQYF | TGCGCCAGCAGCCCCTTGGTGGGGGGCTACGAGCAGTACTTC
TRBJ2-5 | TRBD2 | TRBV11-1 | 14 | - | CATQAGGSGATQYF | TGTGCCACCCAAGCGGGGGGCTCCGGTGCGACCCAGTACTTC
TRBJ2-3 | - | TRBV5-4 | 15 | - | CASSFQPGSTDTQYF | TGTGCCAGCAGCTTTCAGCCGGGAAGCACAGATACGCAGTATTTT
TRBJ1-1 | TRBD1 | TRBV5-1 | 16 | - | CASSLSQGLRNTEAFF | TGCGCCAGCAGCTTGTCACAGGGGTTGAGGAACACTGAAGCTTTCTTT
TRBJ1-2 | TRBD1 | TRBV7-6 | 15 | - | CASSLEATGWGGYTF | TGTGCCAGCAGCTTAGAAGCGACAGGGTGGGGCGGCTACACCTTC
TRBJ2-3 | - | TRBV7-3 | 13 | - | CASSPDWTDTQYF | TGTGCCAGCAGTCCCGACTGGACAGATACGCAGTATTTT
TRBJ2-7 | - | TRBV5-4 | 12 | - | CASSYLTYEQYF | TGTGCCAGCAGCTATTTAACCTACGAGCAGTACTTC
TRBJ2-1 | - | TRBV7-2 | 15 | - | CASSLGQVGSNEQFF | TGTGCCAGCAGCTTAGGACAGGTCGGGTCCAATGAGCAGTTCTTC
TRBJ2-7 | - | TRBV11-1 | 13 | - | CASSRSRLGEQYF | TGTGCCAGCAGCCGAAGCCGACTCGGAGAGCAGTACTTC
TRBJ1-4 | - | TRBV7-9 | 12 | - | CASSPGVEKLFF | TGTGCCAGCAGCCCAGGGGTTGAAAAACTGTTTTTT
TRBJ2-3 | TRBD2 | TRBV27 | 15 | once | CASRPGAGVADTQYF | TGTGCCAGCAGGCCTGGGGCGGGAGTTGCAGATACGCAGTATTTT
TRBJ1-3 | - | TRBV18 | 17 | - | CASSHSSPQGTGNTIYF | TGTGCCAGCTCACACTCATCCCCCCAGGGCACTGGAAACACCATATATTTT
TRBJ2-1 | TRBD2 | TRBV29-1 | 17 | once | CSVLGTSGMSSYNEQFF | TGCAGCGTTTTAGGGACTAGCGGGATGAGCTCCTACAATGAGCAGTTCTTC